This is a list of T cell receptor beta chains from one sample in a study of OX40 agonist ivuxolimab in advanced cancers. This table comes from immunoSEQ multiplex PCR, and its TCRdb copy is limited to in-frame clones, with some not included. The table has 60,000 to 70,000 clones, over 75% seen once. This material consisted of CD4+ or CD8+ T cells sorted from blood, taken in a trial of the OX40 agonist ivuxolimab. These receptors were taken from an adult with an advanced solid tumor such as melanoma, head and neck, liver or kidney cancer. CDR3s include the opening cysteine and the closing phenylalanine or tryptophan. The D gene is left open where the match is weak. Part of the rows lack a size; the others show once, few, many or a class for expanded clones.

j_call v_call cdr3_length clone_size d_call cdr3_nt cdr3_aa
TRBJ2-3 TRBV29-1 15 few TRBD2 TGCAGCTCGGCTAGCGGGGCACACAGCACAGATACGCAGTATTTT CSSASGAHSTDTQYF
TRBJ2-3 TRBV11-3 14 . . TGTGCCAGCTCCGGACTGGGGGTGACAGATACGCAGTATTTT CASSGLGVTDTQYF
TRBJ2-7 TRBV10-1 15 . . TGCGCCAGCAGTGTCCCAGGGGTCTTTTCCTGCGAGCAGTACTTC CASSVPGVFSCEQYF
TRBJ1-5 TRBV9 15 . . TGTGCCAGCAGCGTAGAGGGGGATCTATGGCAGCCCCAGCATTTT CASSVEGDLWQPQHF
TRBJ1-5 TRBV28 16 . TRBD1 TGTGCCAGCAGTCCTGGACAGGGTGGCGGCAATCAGCCCCAGCATTTT CASSPGQGGGNQPQHF
TRBJ2-3 TRBV6-5 14 . TRBD2 TGTGCCAGCAGGCTAGCGGGGCGGGCAGATACGCAGTATTTT CASRLAGRADTQYF
TRBJ1-1 TRBV5-5 15 . . TGTGCCAGCAGCTTGGATTCAGGTCGGAACACTGAAGCTTTCTTT CASSLDSGRNTEAFF
TRBJ2-3 TRBV28 12 . . TGTGCCAGCACGCTAAGCACAGATACGCAGTATTTT CASTLSTDTQYF
TRBJ1-1 TRBV11-2 14 . . TGTGCCAGCAGCACTCAGGGGACGAACACTGAAGCTTTCTTT CASSTQGTNTEAFF
TRBJ1-1 TRBV5-6 13 . TRBD1 TGTGCCAGCAGTCCGACAGGGAGCACTGAAGCTTTCTTT CASSPTGSTEAFF
TRBJ2-2 TRBV6-5 14 . . TGTGCCAGCAGTTCCGGGCCGCCCACCGGGGAGCTGTTTTTT CASSSGPPTGELFF
TRBJ1-1 TRBV5-4 12 . . TGTGCCAGCAGCTTTTCGGGTGCTGAAGCTTTCTTT CASSFSGAEAFF
TRBJ2-3 TRBV2 15 . TRBD2 TGTGCCAGCAGCCCCGGGACTAGCAGCACAGATACGCAGTATTTT CASSPGTSSTDTQYF
TRBJ1-6 TRBV11-3 13 few . TGTGCCAGCAGCTTATCGGATGATTCACCCCTCCACTTT CASSLSDDSPLHF
TRBJ2-2 TRBV7-6 16 . . TGTGCCAGCAGCTTGCCCCGGGGGCCGGGCACCGGGGAGCTGTTTTTT CASSLPRGPGTGELFF
TRBJ1-6 TRBV21-1 21 . . TGTGCCAGCAGCAAAGGGGACAGGGGGTATGAGCGGGGCTCCTATAATTCACCCCTCCACTTT CASSKGDRGYERGSYNSPLHF
TRBJ2-2 TRBV4-2 16 . TRBD2 TGTGCCAGCAGCCCGACTGTAGCGGGAGTAAACGGGGAGCTGTTTTTT CASSPTVAGVNGELFF
TRBJ2-3 TRBV15 16 . TRBD2 TGTGCCACCAGCCCCCGGCTAGCGGAAAACACAGATACGCAGTATTTT CATSPRLAENTDTQYF
TRBJ2-3 TRBV10-3 14 . TRBD2 TGTGCCTACTCGCCGGGAGGGGAAGCAGATACGCAGTATTTT CAYSPGGEADTQYF
TRBJ2-4 TRBV27 14 . . TGTGCCAGCAGTTTATCCGGGGTAGGGGACATTCAGTACTTC CASSLSGVGDIQYF
TRBJ2-3 TRBV6-5 14 . . TGTGCCAGCAGTTACGGGGGCGGCGGAGATACGCAGTATTTT CASSYGGGGDTQYF
TRBJ2-5 TRBV7-9 16 once . TGTGCCAGCAGCTTATTGACAGTGGCGTACCAAGAGACCCAGTACTTC CASSLLTVAYQETQYF
TRBJ1-4 TRBV28 13 . . TGTGCCATCGCACCTAGGCCCGGGGATAAACTGTTTTTT CAIAPRPGDKLFF
TRBJ1-1 TRBV6-5 12 . . TGTGCCAGCAGTTACTGGCGGGGTGAAGCTTTCTTT CASSYWRGEAFF
TRBJ2-7 TRBV4-3 14 . . TGCGCCAGCAGCTACGAAGGAGGGACTTACGAGCAGTACTTC CASSYEGGTYEQYF
TRBJ2-1 TRBV7-9 15 . . TGTGCCAGCAGCTTAGGAGACAGTGTCTACAATGAGCAGTTCTTC CASSLGDSVYNEQFF
TRBJ1-2 TRBV29-1 14 . TRBD1 TGCAGCGTTGAATACCTCCGGGACAGGTTTGGCTACACCTTC CSVEYLRDRFGYTF
TRBJ1-4 TRBV28 15 . . TGTGCCAGCAGTGTAGGGGGTAGTAGAGATGAAAAACTGTTTTTT CASSVGGSRDEKLFF
TRBJ1-2 TRBV5-1 13 . . TGCGCCAGCAGCTTGGAAGGGGCTAATGGCTACACCTTC CASSLEGANGYTF
TRBJ2-3 TRBV5-6 17 . TRBD2 TGTGCCAGCAGCTTAACCACACCAGCGGGATTATCAGATACGCAGTATTTT CASSLTTPAGLSDTQYF
TRBJ1-1 TRBV2 10 . . TGTGCCAGCAGTGAGGGTAGCGCTTTCTTT CASSEGSAFF
TRBJ2-7 TRBV7-2 14 . . TGTGCCAGCAGCCCTTCCTTTGACAGAGGCGAGCAGTACTTC CASSPSFDRGEQYF